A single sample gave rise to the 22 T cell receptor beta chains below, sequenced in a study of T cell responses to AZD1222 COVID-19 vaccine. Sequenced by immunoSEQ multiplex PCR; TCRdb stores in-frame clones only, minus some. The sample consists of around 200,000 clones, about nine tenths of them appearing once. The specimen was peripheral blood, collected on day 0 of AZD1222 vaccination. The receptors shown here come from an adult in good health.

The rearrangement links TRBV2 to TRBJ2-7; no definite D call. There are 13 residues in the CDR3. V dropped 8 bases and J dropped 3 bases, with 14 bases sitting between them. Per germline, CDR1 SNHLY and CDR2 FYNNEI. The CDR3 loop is CASFREIDYEQYF. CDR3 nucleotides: TGTGCCAGCTTTCGTGAGATTGACTACGAGCAGTACTTC.

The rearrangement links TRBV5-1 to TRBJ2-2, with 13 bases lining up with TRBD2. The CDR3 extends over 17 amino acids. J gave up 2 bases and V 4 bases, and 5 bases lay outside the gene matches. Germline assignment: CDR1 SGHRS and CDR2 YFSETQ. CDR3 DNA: TGCGCCAGCAGCGTCGGGACTAGCGGGGTAAACACCGGGGAGCTGTTTTTT. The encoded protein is CASSVGTSGVNTGELFF.

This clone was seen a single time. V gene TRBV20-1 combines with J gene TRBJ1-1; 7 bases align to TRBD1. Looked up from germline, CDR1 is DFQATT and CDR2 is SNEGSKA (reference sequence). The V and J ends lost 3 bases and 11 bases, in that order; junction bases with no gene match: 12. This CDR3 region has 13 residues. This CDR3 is CSASYRGPSGAFF. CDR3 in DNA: TGCAGTGCTAGTTACAGGGGACCCTCGGGGGCTTTCTTT.

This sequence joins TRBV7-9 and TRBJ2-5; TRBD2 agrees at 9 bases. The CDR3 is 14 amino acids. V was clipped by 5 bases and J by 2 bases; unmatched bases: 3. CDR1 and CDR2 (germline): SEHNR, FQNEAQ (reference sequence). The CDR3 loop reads CASSAGLAQETQYF. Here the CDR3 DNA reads TGTGCCAGCAGCGCGGGACTAGCTCAAGAGACCCAGTACTTC.

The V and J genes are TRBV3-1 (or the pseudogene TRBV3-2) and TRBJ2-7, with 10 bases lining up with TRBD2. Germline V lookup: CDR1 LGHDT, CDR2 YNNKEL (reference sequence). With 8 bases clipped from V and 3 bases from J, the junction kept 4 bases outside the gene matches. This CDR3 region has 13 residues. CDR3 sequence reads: CASASGGIYEQYF. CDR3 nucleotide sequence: TGTGCCAGCGCTAGCGGGGGAATCTACGAGCAGTACTTC.

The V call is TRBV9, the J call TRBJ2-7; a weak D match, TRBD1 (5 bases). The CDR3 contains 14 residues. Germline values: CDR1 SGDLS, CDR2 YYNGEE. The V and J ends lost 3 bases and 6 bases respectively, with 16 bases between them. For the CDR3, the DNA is TGTGCCAGCAGCGAATTGACAGCCCCCTCCGAGCAGTACTTC. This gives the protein CASSELTAPSEQYF.

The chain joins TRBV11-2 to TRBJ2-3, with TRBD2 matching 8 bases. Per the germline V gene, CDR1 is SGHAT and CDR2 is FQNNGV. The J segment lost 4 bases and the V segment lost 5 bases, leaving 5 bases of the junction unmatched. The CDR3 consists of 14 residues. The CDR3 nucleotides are TGTGCCAGCAGCCCGGCGGGAGGTGCAGATACGCAGTATTTT. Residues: CASSPAGGADTQYF.

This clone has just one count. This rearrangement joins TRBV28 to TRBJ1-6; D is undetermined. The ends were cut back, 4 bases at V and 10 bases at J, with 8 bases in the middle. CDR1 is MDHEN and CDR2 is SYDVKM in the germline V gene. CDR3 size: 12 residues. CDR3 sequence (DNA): TGTGCCAGCAGTTCCCTGGGATCACCCCTCCACTTT. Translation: CASSSLGSPLHF.

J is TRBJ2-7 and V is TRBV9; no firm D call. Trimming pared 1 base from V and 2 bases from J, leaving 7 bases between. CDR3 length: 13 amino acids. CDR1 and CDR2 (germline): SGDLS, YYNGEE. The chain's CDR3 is CASSVTPAYEQYF. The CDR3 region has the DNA TGTGCCAGCAGCGTAACGCCCGCCTACGAGCAGTACTTC. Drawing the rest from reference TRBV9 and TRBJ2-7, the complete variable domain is DSGVTQTPKHLITATGQRVTLRCSPRSGDLSVYWYQQSLDQGLQFLIQYYNGEERAKGNILERFSAQQFPDLHSELNLSSLELGDSALYFCASSVTPAYEQYFGPGTRLTVT.

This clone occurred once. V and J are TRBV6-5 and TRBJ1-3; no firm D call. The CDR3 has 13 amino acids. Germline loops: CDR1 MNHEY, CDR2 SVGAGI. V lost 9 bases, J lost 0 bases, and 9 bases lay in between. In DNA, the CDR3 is TGTGCCAGTTCAGGTGACTCTGGAAACACCATATATTTT. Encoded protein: CASSGDSGNTIYF.

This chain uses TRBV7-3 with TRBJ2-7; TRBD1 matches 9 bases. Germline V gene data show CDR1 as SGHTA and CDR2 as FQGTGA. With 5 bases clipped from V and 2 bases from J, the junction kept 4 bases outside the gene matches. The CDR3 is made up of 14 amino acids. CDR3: CASSLTGGTYEQYF. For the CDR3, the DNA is TGTGCCAGCAGCCTGACAGGGGGTACCTACGAGCAGTACTTC.

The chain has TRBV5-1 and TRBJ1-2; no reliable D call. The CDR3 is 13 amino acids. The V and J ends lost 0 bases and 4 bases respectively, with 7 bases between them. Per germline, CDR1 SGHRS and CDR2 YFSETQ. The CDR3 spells CASSLETTYGYTF. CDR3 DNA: TGCGCCAGCAGCTTGGAAACAACCTATGGCTACACCTTC.

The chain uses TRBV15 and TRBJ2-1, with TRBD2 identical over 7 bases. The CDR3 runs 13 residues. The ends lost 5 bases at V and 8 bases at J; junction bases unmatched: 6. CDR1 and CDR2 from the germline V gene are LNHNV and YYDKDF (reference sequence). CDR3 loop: CATSVGDYHEQFF. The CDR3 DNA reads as TGTGCCACCAGCGTGGGGGACTATCATGAGCAGTTCTTC.

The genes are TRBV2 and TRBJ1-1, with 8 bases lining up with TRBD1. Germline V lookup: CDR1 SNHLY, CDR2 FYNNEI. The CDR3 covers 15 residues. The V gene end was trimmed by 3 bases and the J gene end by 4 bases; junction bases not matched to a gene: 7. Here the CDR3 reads CASSDRGRKATEAFF. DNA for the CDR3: TGTGCCAGCAGTGACAGGGGGCGAAAGGCCACTGAAGCTTTCTTT.

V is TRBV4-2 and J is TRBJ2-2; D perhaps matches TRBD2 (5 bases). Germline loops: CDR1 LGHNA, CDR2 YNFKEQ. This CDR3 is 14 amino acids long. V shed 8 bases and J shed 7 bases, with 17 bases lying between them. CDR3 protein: CASRFFGADGELFF. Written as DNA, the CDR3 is TGTGCCAGCCGCTTTTTTGGAGCGGACGGGGAGCTGTTTTTT.

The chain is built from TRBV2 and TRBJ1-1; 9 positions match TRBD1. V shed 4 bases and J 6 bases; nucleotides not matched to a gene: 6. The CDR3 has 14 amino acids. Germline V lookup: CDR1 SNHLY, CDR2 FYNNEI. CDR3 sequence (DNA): TGTGCCAGCAGTGCCGACAGGGGGATATCTGAAGCTTTCTTT. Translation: CASSADRGISEAFF.

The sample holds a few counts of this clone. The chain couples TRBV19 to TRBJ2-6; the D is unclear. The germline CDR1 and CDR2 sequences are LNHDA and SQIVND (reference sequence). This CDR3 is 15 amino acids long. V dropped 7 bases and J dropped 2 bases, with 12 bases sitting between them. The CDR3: CASTIIGAGANVLTF. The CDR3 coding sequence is TGTGCCAGTACCATAATTGGTGCTGGGGCCAACGTCCTGACTTTC.

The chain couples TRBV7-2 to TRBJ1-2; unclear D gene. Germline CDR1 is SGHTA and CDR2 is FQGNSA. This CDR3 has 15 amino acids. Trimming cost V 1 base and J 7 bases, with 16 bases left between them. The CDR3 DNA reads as TGTGCCAGCAGCTTAGACGGCAGTGGCAGCAGTGGCTACACCTTC. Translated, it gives CASSLDGSGSSGYTF.

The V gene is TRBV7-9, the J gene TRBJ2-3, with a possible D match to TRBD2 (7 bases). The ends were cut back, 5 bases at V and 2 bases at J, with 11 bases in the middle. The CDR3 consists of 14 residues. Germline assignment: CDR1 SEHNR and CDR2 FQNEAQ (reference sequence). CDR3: CASSGGASTDTQYF. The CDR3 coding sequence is TGTGCCAGCAGCGGGGGGGCCTCCACAGATACGCAGTATTTT.

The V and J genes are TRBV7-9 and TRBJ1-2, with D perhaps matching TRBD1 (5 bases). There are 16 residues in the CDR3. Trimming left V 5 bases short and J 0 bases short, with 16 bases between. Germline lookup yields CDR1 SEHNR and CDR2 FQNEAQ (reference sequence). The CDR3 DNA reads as TGTGCCAGCAGCCCCTTGACAGCCCCGACTAACTATGGCTACACCTTC. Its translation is CASSPLTAPTNYGYTF.

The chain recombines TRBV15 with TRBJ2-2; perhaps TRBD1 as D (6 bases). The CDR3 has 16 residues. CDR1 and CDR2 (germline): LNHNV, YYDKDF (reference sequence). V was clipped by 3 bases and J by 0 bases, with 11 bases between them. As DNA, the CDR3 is TGTGCCACCAGCAGTCGACAGGAGACGAACACCGGGGAGCTGTTTTTT. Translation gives CATSSRQETNTGELFF.

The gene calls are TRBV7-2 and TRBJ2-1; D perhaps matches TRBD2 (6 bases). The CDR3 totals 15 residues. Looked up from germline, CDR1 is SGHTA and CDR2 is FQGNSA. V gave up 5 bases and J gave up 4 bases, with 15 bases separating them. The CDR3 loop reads CASSPRDSDYNEQFF. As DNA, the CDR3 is TGTGCCAGCAGCCCTCGGGACTCTGATTACAATGAGCAGTTCTTC.